This TCR beta chain was sequenced for a study of spatial heterogeneity in lung cancer. Turning to the study itself: As counted in raw reads, each unique TCR and UMI combination appeared more than ten times on average. Study conclusions and caveats: Tumoral mutation counts were tracked by counts of expanded intratumoral alpha and beta TCRs.

One entry per CDR3 protein results from TCRdb running MiXCR on the 5' RACE reads. The top ten hold 10% of the sample, which has 9,500 to 13,000 distinct CDR3 sequences, 12% seen once. The sample's time point: sample taken at primary tumor resection. The donor group consisted of over 55 patients who had untreated, early-stage non-small cell lung cancer. Unsorted whole RNA samples from tumor, nontumor lung or frozen PBMC were sequenced. By share, this clonotype ranks as medium-sized (0.01 to 0.1%). Its cognate antigen is unknown. The sequence was obtained from a male donor with early-stage non-small cell lung cancer. This specimen consisted of lung tumor tissue, obtained at surgery.

CDR3 region: CAISEGLAGAADTQYF. CDR3 DNA: TGTGCCATCAGTGAGGGACTAGCGGGAGCCGCAGATACGCAGTATTTT. The chain links TRBV10-3 to TRBJ2-3; 13 bases line up with TRBD2. The CDR3 spans 16 residues. Germline values: CDR1 ENHRY, CDR2 SYGVKD. Trimming took 2 bases from V and 4 from J; bases not matched to a gene: 3.